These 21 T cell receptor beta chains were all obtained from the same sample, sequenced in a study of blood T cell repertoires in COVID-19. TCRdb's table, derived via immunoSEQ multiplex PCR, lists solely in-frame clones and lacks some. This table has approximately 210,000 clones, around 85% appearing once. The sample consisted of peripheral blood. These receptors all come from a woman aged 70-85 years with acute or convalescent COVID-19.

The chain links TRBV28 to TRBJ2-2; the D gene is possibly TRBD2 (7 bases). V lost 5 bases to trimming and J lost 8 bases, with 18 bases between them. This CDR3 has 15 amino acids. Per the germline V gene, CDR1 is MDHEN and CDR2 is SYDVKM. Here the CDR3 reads CASSPGGTGKGELFF. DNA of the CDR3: TGTGCCAGCAGTCCGGGGGGCACCGGCAAAGGGGAGCTGTTTTTT.

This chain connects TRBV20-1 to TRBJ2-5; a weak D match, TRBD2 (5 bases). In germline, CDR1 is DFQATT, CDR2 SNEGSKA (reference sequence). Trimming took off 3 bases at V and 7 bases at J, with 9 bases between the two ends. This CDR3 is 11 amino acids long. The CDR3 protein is CSARARGTQYF. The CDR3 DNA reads TGCAGTGCTAGGGCTCGGGGGACCCAGTACTTC.

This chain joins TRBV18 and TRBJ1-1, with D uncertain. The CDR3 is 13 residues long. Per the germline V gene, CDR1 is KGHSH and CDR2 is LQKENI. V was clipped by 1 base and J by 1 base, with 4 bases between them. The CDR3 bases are TGTGCCAGCTCACCACACAAGAACACTGAAGCTTTCTTT. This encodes CASSPHKNTEAFF.

CDR3 in amino acids: CASRGLAGGKHEQYF. In DNA form, the CDR3 reads TGTGCCAGCAGAGGACTAGCGGGAGGGAAGCACGAGCAGTACTTC. The chain carries TRBV27 and TRBJ2-7; 15 nucleotides line up with TRBD2. V dropped 6 bases and J dropped 5; count of bases not matched to a gene: 5. The CDR3 covers 15 residues. From germline, CDR1 is MNHEY and CDR2 SMNVEV (reference sequence).

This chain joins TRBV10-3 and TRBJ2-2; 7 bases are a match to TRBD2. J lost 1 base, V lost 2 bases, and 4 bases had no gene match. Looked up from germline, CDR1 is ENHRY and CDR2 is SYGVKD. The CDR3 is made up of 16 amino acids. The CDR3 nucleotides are TGTGCCATCAGTGAGGGGAGGGGTTTGAACACCGGGGAGCTGTTTTTT. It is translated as CAISEGRGLNTGELFF.

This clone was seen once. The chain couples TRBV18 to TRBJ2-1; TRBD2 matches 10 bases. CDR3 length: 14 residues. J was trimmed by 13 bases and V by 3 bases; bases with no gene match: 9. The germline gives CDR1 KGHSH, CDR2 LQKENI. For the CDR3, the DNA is TGTGCCAGCTCACCGCCGGCTAGCGGGGGCCTACAGTTCTTC. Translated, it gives CASSPPASGGLQFF.

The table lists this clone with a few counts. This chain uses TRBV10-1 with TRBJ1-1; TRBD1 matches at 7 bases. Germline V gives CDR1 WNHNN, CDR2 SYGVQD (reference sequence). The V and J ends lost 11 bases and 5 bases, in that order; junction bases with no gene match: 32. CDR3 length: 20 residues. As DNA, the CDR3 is TGCGCCCGCGCACTGGGGACCGAACCAGACAGGGTTAGTCTCATAACTGAAGCTTTCTTT. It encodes CARALGTEPDRVSLITEAFF.

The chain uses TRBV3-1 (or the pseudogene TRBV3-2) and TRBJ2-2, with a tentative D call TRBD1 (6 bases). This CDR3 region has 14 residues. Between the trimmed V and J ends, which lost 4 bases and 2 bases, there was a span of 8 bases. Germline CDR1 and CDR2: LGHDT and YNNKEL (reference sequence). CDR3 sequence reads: CASSLRGNTGELFF. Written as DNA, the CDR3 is TGTGCCAGCAGCCTCAGGGGAAACACCGGGGAGCTGTTTTTT.

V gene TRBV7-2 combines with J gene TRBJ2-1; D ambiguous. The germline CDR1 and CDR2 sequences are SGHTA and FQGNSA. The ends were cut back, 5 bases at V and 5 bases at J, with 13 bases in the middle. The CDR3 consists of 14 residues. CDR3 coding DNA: TGTGCCAGCAGCCCCACCACAGTCCACAATGAGCAGTTCTTC. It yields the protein CASSPTTVHNEQFF.

The CDR3: CASSLGGPGQQETQYF. The CDR3, as DNA: TGCGCCAGCAGCTTGGGTGGTCCGGGACAGCAAGAGACCCAGTACTTC. The rearrangement uses TRBV5-1 and TRBJ2-5; 7 bases are a match to TRBD1. Per germline, CDR1 SGHRS and CDR2 YFSETQ. J gave up 2 bases and V 0 bases, and 7 bases lay outside the gene matches. This CDR3 has 16 amino acids.

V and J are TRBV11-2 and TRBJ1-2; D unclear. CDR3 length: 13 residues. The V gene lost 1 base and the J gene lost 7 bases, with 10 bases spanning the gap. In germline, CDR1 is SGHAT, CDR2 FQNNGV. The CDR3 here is CASSLGGGFGYTF. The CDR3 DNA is TGTGCCAGCAGCTTAGGGGGAGGGTTTGGCTACACCTTC.

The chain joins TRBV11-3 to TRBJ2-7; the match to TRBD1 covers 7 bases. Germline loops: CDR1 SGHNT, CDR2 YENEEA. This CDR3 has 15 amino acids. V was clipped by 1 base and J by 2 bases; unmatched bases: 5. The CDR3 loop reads CASSLAPGTAYEQYF. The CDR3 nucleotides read TGTGCCAGCAGCTTAGCCCCTGGGACAGCCTACGAGCAGTACTTC.

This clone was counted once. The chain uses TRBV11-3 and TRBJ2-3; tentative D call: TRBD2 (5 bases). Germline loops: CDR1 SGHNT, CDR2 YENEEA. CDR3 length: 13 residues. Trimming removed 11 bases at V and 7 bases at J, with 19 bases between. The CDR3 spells CAVSASEGNTQYF. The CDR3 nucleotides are TGTGCCGTTAGCGCTTCTGAGGGAAATACGCAGTATTTT.

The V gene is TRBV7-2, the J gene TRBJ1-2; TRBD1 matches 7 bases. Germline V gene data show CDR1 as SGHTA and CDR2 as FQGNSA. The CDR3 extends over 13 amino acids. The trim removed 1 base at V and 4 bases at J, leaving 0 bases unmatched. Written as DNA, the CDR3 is TGTGCCAGCAGCTTAGGACAGGGCTATGGCTACACCTTC. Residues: CASSLGQGYGYTF.

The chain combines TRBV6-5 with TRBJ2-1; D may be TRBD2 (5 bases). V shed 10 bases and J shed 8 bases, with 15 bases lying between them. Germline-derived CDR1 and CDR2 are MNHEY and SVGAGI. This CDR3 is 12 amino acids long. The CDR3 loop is CATARRSDEQFF. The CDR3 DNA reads TGTGCCACCGCCAGGAGGTCTGATGAGCAGTTCTTC.

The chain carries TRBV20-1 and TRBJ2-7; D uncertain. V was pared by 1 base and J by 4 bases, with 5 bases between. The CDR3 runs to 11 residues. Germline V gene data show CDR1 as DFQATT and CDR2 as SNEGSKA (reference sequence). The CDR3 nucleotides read TGCAGTGCTAGAGGCAGGTACGAGCAGTACTTC. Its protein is CSARGRYEQYF.

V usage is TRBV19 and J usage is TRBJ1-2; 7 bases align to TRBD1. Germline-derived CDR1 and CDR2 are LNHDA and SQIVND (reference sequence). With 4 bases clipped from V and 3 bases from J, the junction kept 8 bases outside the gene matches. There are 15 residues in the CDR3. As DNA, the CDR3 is TGTGCCAGTAGTACCCGGGGACAGCGTTACTATGGCTACACCTTC. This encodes CASSTRGQRYYGYTF. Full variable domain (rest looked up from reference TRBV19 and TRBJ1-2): DGGITQSPKYLFRKEGQNVTLSCEQNLNHDAMYWYRQDPGQGLRLIYYSQIVNDFQKGDIAEGYSVSREKKESFPLTVTSAQKNPTAFYLCASSTRGQRYYGYTFGSGTRLTVV.

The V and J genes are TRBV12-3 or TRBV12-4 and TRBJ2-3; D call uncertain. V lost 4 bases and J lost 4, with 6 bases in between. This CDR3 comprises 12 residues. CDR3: CASSWAPDTQYF. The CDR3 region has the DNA TGTGCCAGCAGTTGGGCTCCAGATACGCAGTATTTT.

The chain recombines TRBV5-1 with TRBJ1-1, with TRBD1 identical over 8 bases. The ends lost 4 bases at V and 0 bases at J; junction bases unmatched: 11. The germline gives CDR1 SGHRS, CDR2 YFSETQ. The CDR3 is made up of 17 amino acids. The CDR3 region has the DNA TGCGCCAGCAGCGCGGGACAGGCGGCGGGAATGAACACTGAAGCTTTCTTT. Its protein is CASSAGQAAGMNTEAFF.

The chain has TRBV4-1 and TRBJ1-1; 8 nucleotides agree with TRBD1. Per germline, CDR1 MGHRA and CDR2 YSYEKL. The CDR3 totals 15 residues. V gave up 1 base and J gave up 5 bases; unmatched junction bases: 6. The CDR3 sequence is CASSQGGTGGTEAFF. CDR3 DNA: TGCGCCAGCAGCCAAGGAGGGACAGGCGGGACTGAAGCTTTCTTT.

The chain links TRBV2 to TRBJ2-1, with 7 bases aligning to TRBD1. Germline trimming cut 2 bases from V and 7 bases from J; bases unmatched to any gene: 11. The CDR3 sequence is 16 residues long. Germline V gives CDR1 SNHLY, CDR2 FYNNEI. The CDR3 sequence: CASSETRQGAPNEQFF. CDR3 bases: TGTGCCAGCAGTGAAACGAGACAGGGTGCCCCGAATGAGCAGTTCTTC.